This T cell receptor (beta chain) came from a study of blood T cell repertoires in COVID-19. On the study more broadly: Samples taken during acute and convalescent COVID-19 were collected in the United States, Italy and Spain. Sources were T cells, B-cell-depleted T cells, or PBMCs; the material itself was cDNA or gDNA.

Source study methods: The assay estimated nucleated cells by amplifying reference gene primers. Measured with immunoSEQ multiplex PCR; TCRdb has only the in-frame clones, and not every one. V, J and clone size reflect that table, while D and trimming were determined from the DNA. The sample shows about 110,000 clones, about 85% of them seen only once. The sample consisted of peripheral blood. This clonotype originated in a woman between 70 and 85 years old with acute or convalescent COVID-19.

CDR3: CASSFLGLYGYTF. DNA for the CDR3: TGTGCCAGCAGTTTTCTGGGACTCTATGGCTACACCTTC. The genes are TRBV28 and TRBJ1-2, with D tentatively TRBD1 (5 bases). The germline CDR1 and CDR2 sequences are MDHEN and SYDVKM. Trimming cost V 3 bases and J 4 bases, with 9 bases left between them. This CDR3 has 13 residues.